The 20 T cell receptor beta chains listed next were all sequenced from one sample in a study of regulatory T cells in long-lasting Graves disease. The authors built TCR beta libraries using iRepertoire HTBI primers and Arm-PCR of CDR3 regions. TCRdb independently ran MiXCR on the multiplex PCR reads; one entry per CDR3 protein. Among some 470,000 distinct CDR3 sequences listed, about 22% were seen once. Time point defined: persistent/refractory GD, antithyroid drugs over 5 years with positive TRAb. After RNA was extracted from PBMCs, the TCR library was made from it. The sample consisted of peripheral blood mononuclear cells (PBMCs), taken when the disease was refractory, from a patient treated with antithyroid drugs. The receptors derive from a female donor with Graves disease.

This clonotype was observed at least ten times. As DNA, the CDR3 is TGTGCCAGCAGTTTAACGGGCCAACGGGGAAACACCATATATTTT. Translated: CASSLTGQRGNTIYF. The chain uses TRBV28 and TRBJ1-3; D is ambiguous. V lost 2 bases and J 4 bases, leaving 12 bases between the germline ends. This CDR3 has 15 residues. Germline CDR1 reads MDHEN; CDR2 reads SYDVKM.

This clonotype was observed many times. The chain carries TRBV12-3 or TRBV12-4 and TRBJ2-5; D possibly corresponds to TRBD2 (7 bases). Trimming stripped 4 bases from V and 5 bases from J, with 20 bases between. This CDR3 spans 16 amino acids. The CDR3 region is CASSSLGGAPLETQYF. CDR3 sequence (DNA): TGTGCCAGCAGTTCTCTGGGGGGGGCACCACTGGAGACCCAGTACTTC.

This clonotype has a count of ten or more. The V call is TRBV28, the J call TRBJ2-7, with D maybe TRBD2 (5 bases). Trimming removed 7 bases from V and 6 bases from J, with 22 bases in between. This CDR3 has 15 amino acids. Germline loops: CDR1 MDHEN, CDR2 SYDVKM. The CDR3 protein is CASTSTGLLLGEQYF. CDR3 sequence (DNA): TGTGCCAGCACCTCTACCGGACTTCTCCTCGGCGAGCAGTACTTC.

This clonotype was found many times. The genes are TRBV12-3 or TRBV12-4 and TRBJ1-5, with a weak D call TRBD1 (5 bases). The CDR3 is 14 residues long. V lost 3 bases and J 7 bases, leaving 13 bases between the germline ends. CDR3 nucleotides: TGTGCCAGCAGTTTGCAGGGAGGCGGGCAGCCCCAGCATTTT. Translated, it gives CASSLQGGGQPQHF.

Many counts were recorded for this clonotype. The rearrangement joins TRBV2 to TRBJ1-2; TRBD1 is a possible D gene (5 bases). This CDR3 region has 15 residues. The germline V and J ends were trimmed by 6 bases and 3 bases, with 17 bases remaining between them. The germline V gene encodes CDR1 SNHLY and CDR2 FYNNEI. The DNA for the CDR3 is TGTGCCAGCAGCCTCAGGGCTTTCGTGGACTATGGCTACACCTTC. The encoded protein is CASSLRAFVDYGYTF.

The V call is TRBV27, the J call TRBJ2-7; the D is unclear. From germline, CDR1 is MNHEY and CDR2 SMNVEV (reference sequence). V lost 6 bases, J lost 0 bases, and 12 bases lay in between. The CDR3 loop spans 14 amino acids. The CDR3 loop reads CASSRTTSSYEQYF. The CDR3 DNA follows: TGTGCCAGCAGCCGCACGACGAGCTCCTACGAGCAGTACTTC.

As DNA, the CDR3 is TGCAGCGTTGACAGGACAGGGTTCGGTAGGAATGAGCAGTTCTTC. Amino acid sequence: CSVDRTGFGRNEQFF. This chain joins TRBV29-1 and TRBJ2-1, with 8 positions matching TRBD1. The germline CDR1 and CDR2 sequences are SQVTM and ANQGSEA. The CDR3 length is 15 residues. V was clipped by 3 bases and J by 7 bases; unmatched bases: 11.

In this sample, this clonotype turned up many times. This chain links TRBV7-2 with TRBJ2-7, with 9 nucleotides matching TRBD1. V lost 10 bases to trimming and J lost 5 bases; unmatched junction nucleotides: 12. This CDR3 spans 14 amino acids. Per the germline V gene, CDR1 is SGHTA and CDR2 is FQGNSA. CDR3 nucleotides: TGTGCCACAAAACAGGGGGCGCAGGATAACGAGCAGTACTTC. This gives the protein CATKQGAQDNEQYF.

This clonotype was recorded at least ten times. The chain carries TRBV14 and TRBJ1-1; D is uncertain. Trimming cost V 5 bases and J 0 bases, with 13 bases left between them. The germline V gene encodes CDR1 SGHDN and CDR2 FVKESK. The CDR3 is made up of 15 amino acids. DNA for the CDR3: TGTGCCAGCAGCGCCCGAACAACCTTGAACACTGAAGCTTTCTTT. The encoded protein is CASSARTTLNTEAFF.

The chain employs TRBV29-1 and TRBJ2-7, with 7 bases matching TRBD2. The germline V gene encodes CDR1 SQVTM and CDR2 ANQGSEA. V shed 2 bases, J shed 2 bases, and the junction held 6 bases outside the gene matches. The CDR3 spans 14 residues. The DNA of the CDR3 is TGCAGCGTTGAATATGATGGGACTACCTACGAGCAGTACTTC. Translating gives CSVEYDGTTYEQYF.

This clonotype was picked up many times. The J gene is TRBJ2-5, the V gene TRBV5-6, with D perhaps TRBD1 or TRBD2 (5 bases each). The V end was cut by 2 bases, the J end by 4 bases, with 12 bases between. The CDR3 is made up of 14 amino acids. Germline V CDR1 and CDR2: SGHDT, YYEEEE. The CDR3 reads CASSLSGTPETQYF. The CDR3 coding sequence is TGTGCCAGCAGCTTATCCGGGACCCCAGAGACCCAGTACTTC. Based on the CDR3 plus reference TRBV5-6 and TRBJ2-5, the full variable domain is DAGVTQSPTHLIKTRGQQVTLRCSPKSGHDTVSWYQQALGQGPQFIFQYYEEEERQRGNFPDRFSGHQFPNYSSELNVNALLLGDSALYLCASSLSGTPETQYFGPGTRLLVL.

At least ten counts were recorded for this clonotype. The V gene is TRBV5-1, the J gene TRBJ1-4; D is possibly TRBD1 (5 bases). The CDR3 extends over 15 amino acids. The germline gives CDR1 SGHRS, CDR2 YFSETQ. Trimming took 4 bases from V and 6 from J, leaving 16 bases between them. The chain's CDR3 is CASSLNPRGDEKLFF. CDR3 nucleotides: TGCGCCAGCAGCCTCAACCCAAGGGGAGATGAAAAACTGTTTTTT.

This clonotype was picked up many times. The CDR3, as DNA: TGTGCCAGCAGCCCGGGGCCGGACAGCTCCTACGAGCAGTACTTC. It encodes CASSPGPDSSYEQYF. The chain couples TRBV7-2 to TRBJ2-7; D may be TRBD1 (6 bases). Germline loops: CDR1 SGHTA, CDR2 FQGNSA. This CDR3 has 15 amino acids. Trimming removed 5 bases at V and 0 bases at J, with 14 bases between.

Many counts were recorded for this clonotype. This chain links TRBV27 with TRBJ2-5; either TRBD1 or TRBD2 may fit D (5 bases each). From germline, CDR1 is MNHEY and CDR2 SMNVEV (reference sequence). V dropped 2 bases and J dropped 5 bases, with 12 bases sitting between them. This CDR3 is 14 amino acids long. CDR3 region: CASSLNPRGETQYF. CDR3 bases: TGTGCCAGCAGTTTAAACCCCCGGGGCGAGACCCAGTACTTC.

This clonotype has just a few counts. The gene calls are TRBV20-1 and TRBJ1-6, with a weak D call TRBD1 (5 bases). Trimming stripped 5 bases from V and 7 bases from J, with 9 bases between. CDR1 and CDR2 (germline): DFQATT, SNEGSKA (reference sequence). This CDR3 spans 12 amino acids. In DNA form, the CDR3 reads TGCAGTGCTGGGACGGTGAATTCACCCCTCCACTTT. Amino acid sequence: CSAGTVNSPLHF.

This clonotype was observed at least ten times. The chain has TRBV6-5 and TRBJ2-5; D is undetermined. Germline loops: CDR1 MNHEY, CDR2 SVGAGI. V lost 4 bases to trimming and J lost 5 bases, with 17 bases between them. CDR3 length: 15 residues. CDR3 coding DNA: TGTGCCAGCAGTTCCGATTACTCCGATTGGGAGACCCAGTACTTC. This encodes CASSSDYSDWETQYF.

This clonotype was observed at least ten times. The rearrangement links TRBV28 to TRBJ2-5; 12 nucleotides align to TRBD2. This CDR3 has 18 amino acids. Germline CDR1 reads MDHEN; CDR2 reads SYDVKM. Trimming removed 3 bases from V and 4 bases from J; junction bases left unmatched: 12. The DNA for the CDR3 is TGTGCCAGCAGTTTTGGGCTAGCGGGGGGGCTGGGGCGAGAGACCCAGTACTTC. Its protein product is CASSFGLAGGLGRETQYF.

The chain couples TRBV6-5 to TRBJ1-1; weak D call: TRBD1 (6 bases). Germline-derived CDR1 and CDR2 are MNHEY and SVGAGI. Trimming stripped 0 bases from V and 0 bases from J, with 11 bases between. The CDR3 is 16 amino acids. Written as DNA, the CDR3 is TGTGCCAGCAGTTACTCGGACAGCCTCATGAACACTGAAGCTTTCTTT. It is translated as CASSYSDSLMNTEAFF.

This clonotype has ten or more counts. The J gene is TRBJ1-1, the V gene TRBV9, with a possible D match to TRBD1 (6 bases). CDR3 size: 13 residues. V lost 5 bases, J lost 0 bases, and 8 bases lay in between. Germline-derived CDR1 and CDR2 are SGDLS and YYNGEE. This chain's CDR3 is CASSGQLNTEAFF. For the CDR3, the DNA is TGTGCCAGCAGTGGACAGCTGAACACTGAAGCTTTCTTT.

This clonotype was detected many times. The genes are TRBV19 and TRBJ2-7; D unclear. V lost 5 bases to trimming and J lost 6 bases, with 11 bases between them. This CDR3 comprises 12 residues. Germline loops: CDR1 LNHDA, CDR2 SQIVND (reference sequence). Here the CDR3 DNA reads TGTGCCAGTAGTTCAGGCCCGAGCGAGCAGTACTTC. Protein product: CASSSGPSEQYF.